This T cell receptor beta chain appears in the sequencing data of a study of molecular identifiers for immune sequencing clone quantification. The CDR3 extends over 12 amino acids. CDR1 and CDR2 (germline): MGHDK, SYGVNS. V was clipped by 3 bases and J by 7 bases, with 9 bases between them. Via MiXCR, TCRdb re-called the PCR reads, giving one row per CDR3 protein. The table shows about 300,000 distinct CDR3 sequences, with 20% to 25% occurring only once. A remark on this clonotype: A much larger clone lies a single base off, so this may be a read error.

The sequenced sample was naive CD8+ T cells from blood, with Jurkat cell RNA spiked in. Subset reported: FACS-sorted CD8+CD4-CCR7+CD45RA+ naive T cells. The receptor was isolated from a human donor in good health. Some libraries in this study had Jurkat cell RNA spiked in. The V gene is TRBV25-1, the J gene TRBJ1-1; D call uncertain. The CDR3 coding sequence is TGTGCCAGCAGTGATCTGGCATTTGAAGCTTTCTTT. Its protein product is CASSDLAFEAFF.